The T cell receptor (beta chain) described here comes from a study of read filtering for tumor transcriptome and immune sequencing. Across the study: Among patients, approximately 17 were male and around 14 female, aged roughly 45 to 85 (mean around 66). Transcriptome libraries were built from DNase-treated RNA.

The library was built from roughly 400 ng RNA with molecular barcoded adaptors for alpha/delta and beta/gamma chains. MiXCR, run by TCRdb on the reads, gives a single entry per CDR3 protein. The sample holds around 140,000 distinct CDR3 sequences, 13% seen once. A note on this clonotype: Its antigen is undetermined. A much larger clone differs by one base, so this may be a read error.

Points from the study as a whole: The CD138-negative fraction was mixed bone marrow immune cells, not pure T cells.

Germline CDR1 MNHNS, CDR2 SASEGT. The CDR3 contains 14 residues. The TCR was taken from a donor at least 40 years old with multiple myeloma. The J gene is TRBJ1-5, the V gene TRBV6-1, with D unclear. What was sequenced was a population of CD138-negative cells sorted from bone marrow. The DNA of the CDR3 is TGTGCCAGCAGCTTTCGGGTCCGAAATCAGACCCAGCATTTT. It encodes CASSFRVRNQTQHF.